Below are 26 T cell receptor beta chains sequenced from a single sample in a study of blood T cell repertoires in COVID-19 (dated by TCRdb to the early 2020s). Library preparation used the immunoSEQ multiplex PCR assay. Held by TCRdb, this immuneACCESS table contains in-frame sequences only and omits some clones. Under half of the omission traces to an unresolved V gene where checked; the cause of the rest is unknown. The sample has 150,000 or so clones on record, 90% to 95% of them singletons. The ten top clones hold 1.5% to 2.5% of the sample. The specimen sequenced was peripheral blood. The receptors here all came from an older woman with COVID-19, enrolled during active disease.

This sequence joins TRBV4-3 and TRBJ2-1; D ambiguous. Germline assignment: CDR1 LGHNA and CDR2 YSLEER. V was pared by 0 bases and J by 4 bases, with 4 bases between. The CDR3 is made up of 13 amino acids. The CDR3 DNA reads TGCGCCAGCAGCCAAGAGACATACAATGAGCAGTTCTTC. It codes for CASSQETYNEQFF.

This sequence joins TRBV5-8 and TRBJ2-3, with D uncertain. Germline values: CDR1 SGHTS, CDR2 YDEGEE. V was pared by 0 bases and J by 0 bases, with 11 bases between. The CDR3 covers 16 residues. The CDR3, as DNA: TGTGCCAGCAGCTTGGAGACAACGGCTAGCACAGATACGCAGTATTTT. This sequence encodes CASSLETTASTDTQYF.

The gene calls are TRBV7-9 and TRBJ1-2; D gene unclear. Trimming took 6 bases from V and 6 from J, leaving 5 bases between them. CDR1 and CDR2 (germline): SEHNR, FQNEAQ (reference sequence). This CDR3 is built from 10 residues. The CDR3 loop reads CASRSDGYTF. In DNA, the CDR3 is TGTGCCAGCAGGTCGGATGGCTACACCTTC.

The rearrangement joins TRBV29-1 to TRBJ1-1; TRBD1 is a possible D gene (6 bases). V was trimmed by 1 base and J by 11 bases, leaving 14 bases between them. The germline V gene encodes CDR1 SQVTM and CDR2 ANQGSEA. The CDR3 length is 12 residues. The CDR3 region is CSVEVLRGSAFF. CDR3 DNA sequence: TGCAGCGTTGAAGTCCTGAGGGGGTCGGCTTTCTTT.

The V and J genes are TRBV19 and TRBJ2-3; 8 bases are a match to TRBD2. V trimming: 1 base; J trimming: 2 bases; junction bases outside the gene matches: 2. Germline loops: CDR1 LNHDA, CDR2 SQIVND (reference sequence). The CDR3 is made up of 15 amino acids. The CDR3 loop is CASSIAGGSTDTQYF. Here the CDR3 DNA reads TGTGCCAGTAGTATAGCGGGGGGGTCCACAGATACGCAGTATTTT.

This sequence joins TRBV2 and TRBJ2-1; a possible D gene is TRBD1 (5 bases). Trimming stripped 4 bases from V and 4 bases from J, with 14 bases between. Looked up from germline, CDR1 is SNHLY and CDR2 is FYNNEI. The CDR3 is 15 residues long. The CDR3, as DNA: TGTGCCAGCAGTGCGCCAGGGTCGAGATACAATGAGCAGTTCTTC. This gives the protein CASSAPGSRYNEQFF.

J is TRBJ1-6 and V is TRBV30; 8 bases align to TRBD1. CDR1 is GTSNPN, CDR2 SVGIG, per germline (reference sequence). Trimming cost V 5 bases and J 7 bases; bases outside gene matches: 7. This CDR3 region has 14 residues. CDR3 nucleotide sequence: TGTGCCTGGTCCCCGACAGGGGAAAATTCACCCCTCCACTTT. Residues: CAWSPTGENSPLHF.

V is TRBV2 and J is TRBJ1-1; the D gene is possibly TRBD1 (5 bases). Germline CDR1 is SNHLY and CDR2 is FYNNEI. Trimming removed 5 bases from V and 0 bases from J, with 16 bases in between. The CDR3 has 16 amino acids. The CDR3 DNA follows: TGTGCCAGCAGTTCGCCTCTGGGGCTCGTGAACACTGAAGCTTTCTTT. The encoded protein is CASSSPLGLVNTEAFF.

The CDR3 nucleotides are TGTGCCAGTAAGGAGGGTCGGAGTACCAGTTTTATGCAGCCCCAGCATTTT. Its protein is CASKEGRSTSFMQPQHF. V gene TRBV19 combines with J gene TRBJ1-5; no clear D. The CDR3 is 17 residues long. Trimming stripped 7 bases from V and 7 bases from J, with 26 bases between. CDR1 is LNHDA and CDR2 is SQIVND in the germline V gene (reference sequence).

The chain joins TRBV18 to TRBJ2-5, with 7 bases matching TRBD1. V lost 6 bases and J lost 4; bases outside the gene matches: 5. Germline CDR1 is KGHSH and CDR2 is LQKENI. The CDR3 length is 13 residues. The CDR3 bases are TGTGCCAGCTCCCCCACAGGGGTAGAGACCCAGTACTTC. Translation gives CASSPTGVETQYF.

V is TRBV19 and J is TRBJ1-4; D unclear. With 10 bases removed from V and 3 bases from J, the gap between germline ends came to 15 bases. Germline CDR1 is LNHDA and CDR2 is SQIVND (reference sequence). The CDR3 loop spans 14 amino acids. In DNA form, the CDR3 reads TGTGCCACCACCAGAGCAGGCGCTAATGAAAAACTGTTTTTT. This translates into CATTRAGANEKLFF.

The V gene is TRBV9, the J gene TRBJ1-3; D gene uncertain. V lost 0 bases and J 0 bases, leaving 10 bases between the germline ends. There are 16 residues in the CDR3. Germline V gene sequence: CDR1 SGDLS, CDR2 YYNGEE. DNA of the CDR3: TGTGCCAGCAGCGTAGCTCCGGCTAGCTCTGGAAACACCATATATTTT. Protein product: CASSVAPASSGNTIYF.

The chain has TRBV6-2 or TRBV6-3 and TRBJ1-1; 11 bases are shared with TRBD1. Trimming took 5 bases from V and 6 from J; bases not matched to a gene: 5. CDR1 and CDR2 (germline): MNHEY, SVGEGT. This CDR3 is 14 amino acids long. The CDR3 DNA follows: TGTGCCAGCAGTGACGGACAGGGGGCTTCTGAAGCTTTCTTT. This translates into CASSDGQGASEAFF.

The rearrangement uses TRBV18 and TRBJ1-1, with D possibly TRBD1 on 5 matching bases. Trimming shortened V by 1 base and J by 7 bases, and 19 bases separated the two germline ends. CDR1 and CDR2 (germline): KGHSH, LQKENI. This CDR3 has 16 amino acids. In DNA, the CDR3 is TGTGCCAGCTCACCACGGTCAAAGCCGACAGAGATTGAAGCTTTCTTT. Translation gives CASSPRSKPTEIEAFF.

This clone was observed a single time. An end of the junction does not agree with germline; a read error may underlie this. The chain carries TRBV4-1 and TRBJ2-7, with 7 positions matching TRBD2. This CDR3 has 12 residues. CDR1 is MGHRA and CDR2 is YSYEKL in the germline V gene. The CDR3 DNA is TGCGCCAGCAGCCAAGGTGGGGGGGAGCTGTACTTC. As protein: CASSQGGGELYF.

The chain is built from TRBV7-3 and TRBJ2-1; 11 nucleotides agree with TRBD2. Per the germline V gene, CDR1 is SGHTA and CDR2 is FQGTGA. The V gene end was trimmed by 5 bases and the J gene end by 7 bases; junction bases not matched to a gene: 7. The CDR3 runs 15 residues. CDR3 in amino acids: CASSHSGGAVNEQFF. CDR3 in DNA: TGTGCCAGCAGCCATAGCGGGGGGGCCGTGAATGAGCAGTTCTTC.

This chain uses TRBV5-6 with TRBJ2-2; 8 bases map to TRBD1. The CDR3 contains 16 residues. Germline trimming cut 3 bases from V and 4 bases from J; bases unmatched to any gene: 8. Germline values: CDR1 SGHDT, CDR2 YYEEEE. The CDR3 nucleotides read TGTGCCAGCAGCTGGTCAGGGGGCTATGGCACCGGGGAGCTGTTTTTT. Translated: CASSWSGGYGTGELFF.

This chain links TRBV7-9 with TRBJ2-7, with no clear D. The CDR3 loop spans 15 amino acids. Germline V gene lookup returns CDR1 SEHNR and CDR2 FQNEAQ (reference sequence). V was cut by 5 bases and J by 4 bases, with 18 bases left in between. CDR3 in DNA: TGTGCCAGCAGCCAAGTCGACAAAACTGGTTACGAGCAGTACTTC. It codes for CASSQVDKTGYEQYF.

The genes are TRBV6-5 and TRBJ2-1, with 12 bases lining up with TRBD2. This CDR3 comprises 14 residues. After removal of 10 bases from V and 4 bases from J, the junction contained 5 bases not matched to a gene. The germline V gene encodes CDR1 MNHEY and CDR2 SVGAGI. This chain's CDR3 is CATTTSGGYNEQFF. The CDR3 coding sequence is TGTGCCACCACGACTAGCGGGGGTTACAATGAGCAGTTCTTC.

V and J are TRBV5-4 and TRBJ1-2, with TRBD1 identical over 9 bases. This CDR3 is 13 amino acids long. Germline trimming cut 5 bases from V and 8 bases from J; bases unmatched to any gene: 7. In germline, CDR1 is SGHNT, CDR2 YYREEE (reference sequence). CDR3 region: CASRLQGAGGYTF. As DNA, the CDR3 is TGTGCCAGCAGACTACAGGGGGCGGGAGGCTACACCTTC.

CDR3 DNA sequence: TGTGCCAGTAGTACCGGGTCGAATCCCACACGAAATCAGCCCCAGCATTTT. Translated, it gives CASSTGSNPTRNQPQHF. V and J are TRBV19 and TRBJ1-5, with D hard to call. CDR3 length: 17 amino acids. V was clipped by 4 bases and J by 4 bases, with 20 bases between them. CDR1 is LNHDA and CDR2 is SQIVND in the germline V gene (reference sequence).

The V and J genes are TRBV5-4 and TRBJ2-2; 13 nucleotides align to TRBD2. The V segment lost 4 bases and the J segment 4 bases; nucleotides outside the gene matches: 4. Germline lookup yields CDR1 SGHNT and CDR2 YYREEE (reference sequence). The CDR3 has 16 residues. The CDR3 spells CASSPGLAGITGELFF. The CDR3 DNA reads TGTGCCAGCAGCCCGGGACTAGCGGGGATCACCGGGGAGCTGTTTTTT.

The V call is TRBV10-3, the J call TRBJ2-1; D call uncertain. This CDR3 contains 15 residues. The V gene's germline CDR1 is ENHRY and CDR2 SYGVKD. Trimming shortened V by 10 bases and J by 0 bases, and 16 bases separated the two germline ends. The CDR3 region is CATYTGASSYNEQFF. For the CDR3, the DNA is TGTGCCACCTATACCGGTGCGAGCTCCTACAATGAGCAGTTCTTC.

The rearrangement joins TRBV5-1 to TRBJ1-1, with D maybe TRBD1 (5 bases). The V gene lost 4 bases and the J gene lost 3 bases, with 13 bases spanning the gap. Germline assignment: CDR1 SGHRS and CDR2 YFSETQ. This CDR3 contains 14 residues. The CDR3 sequence is CASSKAGDDTEAFF. In nucleotides, the CDR3 is TGCGCCAGCAGCAAGGCGGGGGATGACACTGAAGCTTTCTTT.

Relative to its sample, this clone is medium-sized. This rearrangement joins TRBV7-3 to TRBJ2-2; the D gene is possibly TRBD2 (6 bases). CDR1 SGHTA and CDR2 FQGTGA come from the germline V gene. The CDR3 length is 13 residues. Trimming pared 11 bases from V and 1 base from J, leaving 11 bases between. The CDR3: CAVAELNTGELFF. DNA of the CDR3: TGTGCCGTAGCGGAGCTGAACACCGGGGAGCTGTTTTTT.

This rearrangement joins TRBV5-1 to TRBJ2-3; D may be TRBD1 (5 bases). V lost 1 base and J lost 2, with 11 bases in between. Germline assignment: CDR1 SGHRS and CDR2 YFSETQ. This CDR3 is built from 15 residues. As DNA, the CDR3 is TGCGCCAGCAGCTTGACAGGCCAGTCCACAGATACGCAGTATTTT. Translating it yields CASSLTGQSTDTQYF.